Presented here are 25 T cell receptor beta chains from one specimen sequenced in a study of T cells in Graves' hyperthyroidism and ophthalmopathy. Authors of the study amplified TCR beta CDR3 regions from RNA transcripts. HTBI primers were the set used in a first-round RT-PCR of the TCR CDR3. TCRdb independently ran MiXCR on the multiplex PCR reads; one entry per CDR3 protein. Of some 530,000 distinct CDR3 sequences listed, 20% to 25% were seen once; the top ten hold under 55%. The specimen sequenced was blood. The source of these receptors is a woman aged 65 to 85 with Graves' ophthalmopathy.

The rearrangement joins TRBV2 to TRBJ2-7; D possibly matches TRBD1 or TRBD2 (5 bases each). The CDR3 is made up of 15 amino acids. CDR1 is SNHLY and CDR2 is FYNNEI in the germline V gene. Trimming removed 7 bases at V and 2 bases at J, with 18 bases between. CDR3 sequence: CASMGVRDGTYEQYF. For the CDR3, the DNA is TGTGCCAGCATGGGGGTCCGGGACGGCACCTACGAGCAGTACTTC. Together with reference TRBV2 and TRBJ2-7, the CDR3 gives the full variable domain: EPEVTQTPSHQVTQMGQEVILRCVPISNHLYFYWYRQILGQKVEFLVSFYNNEISEKSEIFDDQFSVERPDGSNFTLKIRSTKLEDSAMYFCASMGVRDGTYEQYFGPGTRLTVT.

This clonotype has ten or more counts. The CDR3 loop is CASSEGSDYGYTF. DNA of the CDR3: TGTGCCAGCAGTGAAGGCAGCGACTATGGCTACACCTTC. The chain uses TRBV2 and TRBJ1-2; unclear D gene. Trimming removed 1 base from V and 3 bases from J, with 6 bases in between. The germline CDR1 and CDR2 sequences are SNHLY and FYNNEI. The CDR3 has 13 amino acids.

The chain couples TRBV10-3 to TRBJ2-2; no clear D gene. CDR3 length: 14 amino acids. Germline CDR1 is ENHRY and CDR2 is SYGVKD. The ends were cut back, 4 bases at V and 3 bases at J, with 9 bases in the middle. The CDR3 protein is CAISGWVDTGELFF. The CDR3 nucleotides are TGTGCCATCAGTGGTTGGGTAGACACCGGGGAGCTGTTTTTT.

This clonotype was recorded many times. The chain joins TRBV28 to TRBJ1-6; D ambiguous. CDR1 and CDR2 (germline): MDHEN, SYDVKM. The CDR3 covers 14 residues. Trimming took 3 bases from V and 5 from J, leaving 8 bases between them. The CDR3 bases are TGTGCCAGCAGTTTGGTGGGGAATAATTCACCCCTCCACTTT. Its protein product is CASSLVGNNSPLHF.

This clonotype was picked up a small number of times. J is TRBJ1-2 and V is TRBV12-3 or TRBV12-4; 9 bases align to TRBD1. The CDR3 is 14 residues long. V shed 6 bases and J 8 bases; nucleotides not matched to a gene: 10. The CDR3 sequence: CASRDRDRVGGYTF. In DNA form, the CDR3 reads TGTGCCAGCAGGGACCGGGACAGGGTAGGAGGCTACACCTTC.

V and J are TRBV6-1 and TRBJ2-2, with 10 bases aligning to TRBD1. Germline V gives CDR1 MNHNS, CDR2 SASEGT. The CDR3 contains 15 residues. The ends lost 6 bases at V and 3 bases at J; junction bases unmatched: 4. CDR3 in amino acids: CASRTGGADTGELFF. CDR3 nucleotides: TGTGCCAGCAGGACAGGGGGCGCAGACACCGGGGAGCTGTTTTTT.

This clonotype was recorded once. The CDR3 region is CASSRWAGTEQYF. The CDR3 DNA reads TGTGCCAGCAGCCGATGGGCGGGGACCGAGCAGTACTTC. The chain combines TRBV7-9 with TRBJ2-7; the D gene is possibly TRBD2 (6 bases). V was cut by 5 bases and J by 6 bases, with 14 bases left in between. This CDR3 region has 13 residues. From germline, CDR1 is SEHNR and CDR2 FQNEAQ (reference sequence).

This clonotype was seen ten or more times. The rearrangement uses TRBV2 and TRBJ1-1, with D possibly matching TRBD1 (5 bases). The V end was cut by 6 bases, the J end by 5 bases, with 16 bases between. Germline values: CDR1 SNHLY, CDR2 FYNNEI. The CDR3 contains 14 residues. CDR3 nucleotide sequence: TGTGCCAGCAGGGAGAGGGGAGGAAATACTGAAGCTTTCTTT. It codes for CASRERGGNTEAFF.

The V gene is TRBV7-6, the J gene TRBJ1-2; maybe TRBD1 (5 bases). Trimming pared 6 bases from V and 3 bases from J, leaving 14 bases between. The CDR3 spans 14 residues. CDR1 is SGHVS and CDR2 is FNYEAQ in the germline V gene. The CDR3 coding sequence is TGTGCCAGCAGTCATGGGGGGACGGACTATGGCTACACCTTC. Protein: CASSHGGTDYGYTF.

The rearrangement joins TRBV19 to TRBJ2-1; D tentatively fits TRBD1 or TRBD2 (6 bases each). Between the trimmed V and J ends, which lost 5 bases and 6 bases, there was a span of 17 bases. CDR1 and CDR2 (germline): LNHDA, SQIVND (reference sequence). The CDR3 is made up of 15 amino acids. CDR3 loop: CASSGGSRGPNEQFF. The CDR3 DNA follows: TGTGCCAGTAGTGGGGGGTCCCGGGGGCCCAATGAGCAGTTCTTC.

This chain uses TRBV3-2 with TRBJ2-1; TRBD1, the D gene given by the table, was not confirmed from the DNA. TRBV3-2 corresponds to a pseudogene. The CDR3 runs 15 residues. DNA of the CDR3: TGTGCCAGCAGCCCCACCTACCCAGGGTGCAATGAGCAGTTCTTC. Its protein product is CASSPTYPGCNEQFF.

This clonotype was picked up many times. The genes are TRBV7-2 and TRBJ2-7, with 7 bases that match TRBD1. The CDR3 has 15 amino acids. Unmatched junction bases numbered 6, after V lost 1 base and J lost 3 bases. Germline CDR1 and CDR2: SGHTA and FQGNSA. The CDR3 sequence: CASSLEGGGGYEQYF. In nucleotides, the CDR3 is TGTGCCAGCAGCTTAGAAGGGGGCGGAGGCTACGAGCAGTACTTC.

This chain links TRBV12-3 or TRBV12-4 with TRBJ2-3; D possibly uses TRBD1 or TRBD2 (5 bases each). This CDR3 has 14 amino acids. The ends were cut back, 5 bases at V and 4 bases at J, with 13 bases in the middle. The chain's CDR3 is CASSPGPNADTQYF. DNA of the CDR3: TGTGCCAGCAGTCCGGGACCGAACGCAGATACGCAGTATTTT.

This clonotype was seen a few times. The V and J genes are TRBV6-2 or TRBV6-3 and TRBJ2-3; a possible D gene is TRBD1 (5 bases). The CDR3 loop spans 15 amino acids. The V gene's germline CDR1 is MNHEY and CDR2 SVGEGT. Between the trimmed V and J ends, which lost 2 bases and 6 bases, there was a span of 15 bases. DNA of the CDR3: TGTGCCAGCAGTTACCTAGACAGAGATACTGATACGCAGTATTTT. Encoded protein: CASSYLDRDTDTQYF.

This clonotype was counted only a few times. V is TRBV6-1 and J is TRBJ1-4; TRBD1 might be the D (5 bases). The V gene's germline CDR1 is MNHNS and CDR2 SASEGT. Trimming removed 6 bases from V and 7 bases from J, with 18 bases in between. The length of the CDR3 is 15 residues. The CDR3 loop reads CASRTGRVEAEKLFF. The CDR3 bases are TGTGCCAGCAGGACGGGACGGGTAGAGGCTGAAAAACTGTTTTTT.

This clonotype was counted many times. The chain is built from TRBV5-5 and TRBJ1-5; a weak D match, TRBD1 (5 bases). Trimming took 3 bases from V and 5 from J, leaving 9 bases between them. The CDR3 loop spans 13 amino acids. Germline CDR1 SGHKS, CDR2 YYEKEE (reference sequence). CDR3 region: CASSSQGDQPQHF. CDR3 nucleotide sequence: TGTGCCAGCAGCTCCCAGGGCGATCAGCCCCAGCATTTT.

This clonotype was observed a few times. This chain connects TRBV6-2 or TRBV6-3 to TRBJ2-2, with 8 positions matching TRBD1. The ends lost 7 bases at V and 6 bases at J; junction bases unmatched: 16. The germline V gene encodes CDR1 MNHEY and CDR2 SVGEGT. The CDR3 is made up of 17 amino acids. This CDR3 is CASKWDRIHDRAGELFF. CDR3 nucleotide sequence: TGTGCCAGCAAATGGGACAGGATTCATGATCGGGCCGGGGAGCTGTTTTTT.

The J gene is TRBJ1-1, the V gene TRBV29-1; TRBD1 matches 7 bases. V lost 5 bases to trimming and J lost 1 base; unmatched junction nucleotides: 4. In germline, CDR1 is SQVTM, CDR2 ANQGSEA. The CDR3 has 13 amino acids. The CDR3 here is CSVQQGGNTEAFF. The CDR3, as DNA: TGCAGCGTTCAGCAGGGGGGGAACACTGAAGCTTTCTTT.

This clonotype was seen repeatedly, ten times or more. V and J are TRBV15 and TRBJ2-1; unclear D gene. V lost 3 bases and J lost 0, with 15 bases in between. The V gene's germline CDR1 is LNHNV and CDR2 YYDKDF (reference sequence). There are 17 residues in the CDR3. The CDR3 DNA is TGTGCCACCAGCAGGGTCCCAGCCCAAAGCTCCTACAATGAGCAGTTCTTC. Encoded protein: CATSRVPAQSSYNEQFF.

DNA of the CDR3: TGCAGTGGGCAGACACAAGAGACCCAGTACTTC. Translating gives CSGQTQETQYF. V and J are TRBV20-1 and TRBJ2-5; D is undetermined. CDR3 length equals 11 residues. Germline loops: CDR1 DFQATT, CDR2 SNEGSKA (reference sequence). The V gene lost 7 bases and the J gene lost 2 bases, with 8 bases spanning the gap.

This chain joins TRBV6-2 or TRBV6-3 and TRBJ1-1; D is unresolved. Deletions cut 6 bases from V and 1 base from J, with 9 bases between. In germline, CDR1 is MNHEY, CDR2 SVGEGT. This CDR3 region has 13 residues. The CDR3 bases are TGTGCCAGCAGAGGATCGTCGAACACTGAAGCTTTCTTT. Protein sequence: CASRGSSNTEAFF.

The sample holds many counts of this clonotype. This CDR3 is CASASGLAGGETQYF. The CDR3 DNA reads as TGTGCTAGCGCGTCTGGGCTAGCGGGAGGAGAGACCCAGTACTTC. The chain carries TRBV7-7 and TRBJ2-5; 11 positions match TRBD2. Germline lookup yields CDR1 SSHAT and CDR2 FNYEAQ (reference sequence). The CDR3 length is 15 residues.

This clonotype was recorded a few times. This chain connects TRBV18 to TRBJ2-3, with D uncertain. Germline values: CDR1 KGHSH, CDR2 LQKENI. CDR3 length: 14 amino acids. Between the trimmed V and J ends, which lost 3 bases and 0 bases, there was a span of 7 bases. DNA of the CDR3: TGTGCCAGCTCACCCCGAGGTAGCACAGATACGCAGTATTTT. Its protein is CASSPRGSTDTQYF.

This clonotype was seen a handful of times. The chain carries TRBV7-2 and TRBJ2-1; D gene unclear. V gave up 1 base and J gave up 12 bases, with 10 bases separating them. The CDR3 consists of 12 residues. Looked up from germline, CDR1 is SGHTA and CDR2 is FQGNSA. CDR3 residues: CASSLEVTAQFF. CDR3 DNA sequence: TGTGCCAGCAGCTTAGAGGTCACAGCGCAGTTCTTC.

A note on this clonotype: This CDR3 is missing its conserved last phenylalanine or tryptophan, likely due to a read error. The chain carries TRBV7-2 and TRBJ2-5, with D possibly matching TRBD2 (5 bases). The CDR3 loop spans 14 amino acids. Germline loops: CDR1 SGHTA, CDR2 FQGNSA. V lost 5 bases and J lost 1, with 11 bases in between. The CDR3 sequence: CASSLRGLQETQYL. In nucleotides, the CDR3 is TGTGCCAGCAGCCTGAGAGGGCTCCAAGAGACCCAGTACCTC.